A selection of T cell receptor beta chains follows, all from one sample in a study of blood T cells in healthy people across ages. TCRdb called the 5' RACE reads again in MiXCR, with one record for every CDR3 protein. Among 780,000 or so distinct CDR3 sequences listed, 56% were seen once. The sample consisted of blood. The receptors originated from a man in his forties in good health. Each CDR3 is given with its conserved first and last residue. The D gene is left open where the match is weak. Where a row states a size, it is once, few, many or the class of an expanded clone; other rows omit it.

J,size,V,D,DNA,CDR3
TRBJ2-7,few,TRBV13,NA,TGTGCCAGCAGCTTCCGACAGGATACCTACGAGCAGTACTTC,CASSFRQDTYEQYF
TRBJ2-7,NA,TRBV20-1,NA,TGCAGTGCTCTGGGGGGTCGAACCTACGAGCAGTACTTC,CSALGGRTYEQYF
TRBJ2-1,NA,TRBV11-2,TRBD2,TGTGCCAGCAGCTCAATGGGACTAGCGTTCTCCTACAATGAGCAGTTCTTC,CASSSMGLAFSYNEQFF
TRBJ2-7,NA,TRBV7-3,NA,TGTGCCAGCAGCTTTTCCCACCGAACTGGTGAGCAGTACTTC,CASSFSHRTGEQYF
TRBJ1-2,NA,TRBV12-3/TRBV12-4,NA,TGTGCCAGCAGTCGAAATACAGGGTCGGTGGGTGGCTACACCTTC,CASSRNTGSVGGYTF
TRBJ2-3,NA,TRBV20-1,NA,TGCAGTGCTAGAGGGAGGGGAAACCGGGCCCTCACAGATACGCAGTATTTT,CSARGRGNRALTDTQYF
TRBJ2-4,NA,TRBV2,TRBD1,TGTGCCAGCAGCCCACAGGGGGTGAACATTCAGTACTTC,CASSPQGVNIQYF
TRBJ2-4,once,TRBV5-1,NA,TGCCCCAGCAGCCCTCAGGGGCCAGTACCACTAGCCAAAAACATTCAGTACTTC,CPSSPQGPVPLAKNIQYF
TRBJ1-6,many,TRBV18,NA,TGTGCCAGCTCACCTCAACTCGAGCTCAGTTCACCCCTCCACTTT,CASSPQLELSSPLHF
TRBJ1-2,few,TRBV27,TRBD1,TGTGCCAGCAGTTTATCAGGGGACAGGGCCCTCAGTGAAGGCTACACCTTC,CASSLSGDRALSEGYTF
TRBJ2-5,NA,TRBV9,NA,TGTGCCAGCAGCCCGTCCCAGAGAAAAGAGACCCAGTACTTC,CASSPSQRKETQYF
TRBJ1-2,NA,TRBV20-1,NA,TGCAGTGCGGACGGACGGGGCTATGGCTACACCTTC,CSADGRGYGYTF
TRBJ1-2,NA,TRBV6-6,NA,TGTGCCAGCAGCCTCTCAGGTACCGCTAACTATGGCTACACCTTC,CASSLSGTANYGYTF
TRBJ2-1,few,TRBV6-1,NA,TGTGCCAGCAGTGAATCGGGATTGCGACCAGCCCAGTTCTTC,CASSESGLRPAQFF
TRBJ1-2,NA,TRBV29-1,NA,TGCAGCGTTGAAAGAACAGGGAGAATGCGGAGTGGCTACACCTTC,CSVERTGRMRSGYTF
TRBJ2-1,NA,TRBV7-3,TRBD1,TGTGCCAGCAGCGTAGGGACAGTGAACAATGAGCAGTTCTTC,CASSVGTVNNEQFF
TRBJ2-7,NA,TRBV2,NA,TGTGCCAGCAGTGGCGGCTATAACAATGAGCAGTACTTC,CASSGGYNNEQYF
TRBJ2-1,few,TRBV27,NA,TGTGCCAGCAGTTTATACCGCCTCGGGGCGGATGAGCAGTTCTTC,CASSLYRLGADEQFF
TRBJ2-7,NA,TRBV15,NA,TGTGCCACCAGCAGAGATGTGACTAGTCTGTACTTC,CATSRDVTSLYF
TRBJ1-1,NA,TRBV5-1,NA,TGCGCCAGCAGCTTGAGGGCGCCGAACACTGAAGCTTTCTTT,CASSLRAPNTEAFF
TRBJ2-7,few,TRBV7-2,NA,TGTGCCAGCAGCTTAAACGGCGGGACAACCTACGAGCAGTACTTC,CASSLNGGTTYEQYF
TRBJ2-7,once,TRBV14,NA,TGTGCCAGCAGCCCGACTCTCTCCTACGAGCAGTACTTC,CASSPTLSYEQYF
TRBJ2-6,NA,TRBV13,TRBD2,TGTGCCAGCAGCCAAACTAGCGGGAGGGCTGGGGCCAACGTCCTGACTTTC,CASSQTSGRAGANVLTF
TRBJ2-4,many,TRBV28,TRBD1,TGTGCCAGCACGACAGGGGCTCGGAACATTCAGTACTTC,CASTTGARNIQYF
TRBJ1-1,NA,TRBV7-2,TRBD1,TGCGCCAGCAGCCCGGGGACAGGGCTACGGGCTTTCTTT,CASSPGTGLRAFF
TRBJ1-2,NA,TRBV11-2,TRBD1,TGTGCCAGCAGCACCGGGACAGACGCTGGAGGCTACACCTTC,CASSTGTDAGGYTF
TRBJ1-2,NA,TRBV12-5,NA,TGTGCTAGTGGTGAGCAGGAGAACTATGGCTACACCTTC,CASGEQENYGYTF
TRBJ2-6,NA,TRBV4-1,NA,TGCGCCAGCAGCCAGCGAGCGCAATTCTCTGGGGCCAACGTCCTGACTTTC,CASSQRAQFSGANVLTF
TRBJ1-2,NA,TRBV14,NA,TGTGCCAGCAGCCAGACCCGGGCCTCCTATGGCTACACCTTC,CASSQTRASYGYTF
TRBJ1-1,NA,TRBV18,TRBD1,TGTGCCAGCTCAACCAAGACAGGGGGTCCCACTGAAGCTTTCTTT,CASSTKTGGPTEAFF
TRBJ2-5,few,TRBV9,TRBD2,TGTGCCAGCAGCGTAGGACTAGCGGGGGAAGAGACCCAGTACTTC,CASSVGLAGEETQYF
TRBJ2-5,many,TRBV5-1,TRBD2,TGTGCCAGCAGCTTAAGGCTAGCGGGGGAGACCCAGTACTTC,CASSLRLAGETQYF
TRBJ2-7,NA,TRBV6-6,TRBD2,TGTGCCAGCAGTTACTCTAGCGGGGATTACAATGAGCAGTACTTC,CASSYSSGDYNEQYF
TRBJ2-2,few,TRBV6-6,NA,TGTGCCAGCGCCCAACAGGGCGGGGAGCTGTTTTTT,CASAQQGGELFF
TRBJ2-5,NA,TRBV3-1,NA,TGTGCCAGCAGCCATTGTCCAAACCAAGAGACCCAGTACTTC,CASSHCPNQETQYF
TRBJ2-7,few,TRBV4-1,NA,TGCGCCAGCAGCCAAGAAAGGCAGGGGACCTACGAGCAGTACTTC,CASSQERQGTYEQYF
TRBJ2-1,NA,TRBV3-1,NA,TGTGCCAGCAGCCAAGGGCCACGGGATATGGATGAGCAGTTCTTC,CASSQGPRDMDEQFF
TRBJ2-7,once,TRBV28,NA,TGTGCCAGCTTAGAGGGCTCGAACACCGGGGAGCAGTACTTC,CASLEGSNTGEQYF
TRBJ2-7,few,TRBV24-1,TRBD2,TGTGCCACCAGTGAACCCGTTAGCGGGAGGAGAGGTTACGAGCAGTACTTC,CATSEPVSGRRGYEQYF
TRBJ2-2,NA,TRBV5-5,NA,TGTGCCAGCAGCCCGGAGGGGGGTGGCGGCGGGGAGCTGTTTTTT,CASSPEGGGGGELFF
TRBJ2-5,NA,TRBV20-1,NA,TGCAGTGCTAGAGTATTCGGGGGAGAACAAGAGACCCAGTACTTC,CSARVFGGEQETQYF
TRBJ2-2,NA,TRBV29-1,NA,TGCAGCGTTGAACGTTTACAGGGCACCGGGGAGCTGTTTTTT,CSVERLQGTGELFF
TRBJ1-4,few,TRBV5-1,NA,TGCGCCAGCAGCTCGGGTGGGGCAGCAACTAATGAAAAACTGTTTTTT,CASSSGGAATNEKLFF
TRBJ2-2,once,TRBV10-3,TRBD2,TGTGCCATCACCCCGGGACTACCAGGGAACACCGGGGAGCTGTTTTTT,CAITPGLPGNTGELFF
TRBJ2-7,few,TRBV25-1,NA,TGTGCCAGCAGTGATCTAAACGTGGGGTCAGCCTACGAGCAGTACTTC,CASSDLNVGSAYEQYF
TRBJ2-3,NA,TRBV6-2/TRBV6-3,NA,TGTGCCAGCAGGCCCACTAGCACAGATACGCAGTATTTT,CASRPTSTDTQYF
TRBJ2-5,NA,TRBV7-2,NA,TGTGCCAGCAGTCTCGGGGAACGGGGGCGGTACTTC,CASSLGERGRYF
TRBJ2-7,NA,TRBV9,TRBD2,TGTGCCAGCAGCGTAGTCCCAACCTCCGGGACTAGCAACGAGCAGTACTTC,CASSVVPTSGTSNEQYF
TRBJ2-4,NA,TRBV7-9,NA,TGTGCCAGCCAACCTCCGGGACGGCAAAACATTCAGTACTTC,CASQPPGRQNIQYF
TRBJ2-5,NA,TRBV28,TRBD2,TGTGCCAGCAGTTTAGACCTAACCACATGGCTAGCGGGGAAGGTTGAAGAGACCCAGTACTTC,CASSLDLTTWLAGKVEETQYF
TRBJ1-1,few,TRBV20-1,NA,TGCAGTGCTAGATTGGGTGACAGTGAAGCTTTCTTT,CSARLGDSEAFF
TRBJ1-1,few,TRBV7-2,NA,TGTGCCAGCAGCTTACGCAGGGTGAACACTGAAGCTTTCTTT,CASSLRRVNTEAFF
TRBJ1-2,NA,TRBV6-5,NA,TGTGCCAGCAACCCGGGGCGGGACTATGGCTACACCTTC,CASNPGRDYGYTF
TRBJ1-6,NA,TRBV7-2,NA,TGTGCCAGCAGCTTACAGAGCTCCTATAATTCACCCCTCCACTTT,CASSLQSSYNSPLHF
TRBJ2-7,NA,TRBV5-5,NA,TGTGCCAGCAGCTTGTTACAGGGTCGGGGGTACGAGCAGTACTTC,CASSLLQGRGYEQYF
TRBJ2-3,few,TRBV7-2,NA,TGTGCCAGCAGCTTAGAGGGCAAAAGCACAGATACGCAGTATTTT,CASSLEGKSTDTQYF
TRBJ2-3,NA,TRBV19,NA,TGTGCCAGTAGTAGGGTCGGAGCGCCTGGGGCAGATACGCAGTATTTT,CASSRVGAPGADTQYF
TRBJ2-7,NA,TRBV7-3,TRBD1,TGTGCCAGCAGTTTCGGGACAGGGAACTACGAGCAGTACTTC,CASSFGTGNYEQYF